This T cell receptor (beta chain) was profiled in a study of blood T cells in healthy people across ages. Findings of the study overall: TCR beta diversity, measured per million T cells, fell in a roughly linear way with age.

A sample-barcoded 5' primer and a J-beta primer mix were used in a second PCR of about 7 to 12 cycles. MiXCR, applied by TCRdb to the 5' RACE reads, yields one record per CDR3 protein. The sample carries hundreds of thousands of distinct CDR3 sequences, more than 40% recorded once. This clonotype was counted only a few times. The antigen is not known. Looked up from germline, CDR1 is SGDLS and CDR2 is YYNGEE. Trimming removed 3 bases from V and 1 base from J; junction bases left unmatched: 8. The CDR3 loop spans 16 amino acids. The specimen was blood. This receptor was obtained from a woman in her fifties or sixties in good health. V usage is TRBV9 and J usage is TRBJ2-5; the match to TRBD1 covers 8 bases. CDR3 sequence (DNA): TGTGCCAGCAGCGAATCAGGGGGCTTAGGCCAAGAGACCCAGTACTTC. It encodes CASSESGGLGQETQYF.